A selection of T cell receptor beta chains follows, all from one sample in a study of cytomegalovirus exposure and HLA in healthy donors. Sequenced by immunoSEQ multiplex PCR; TCRdb stores in-frame clones only, minus some. The sample consists of under 65,000 clones, around four fifths of them appearing once. Sequencing was done on a sample of PBMCs. These receptors all come from a man in his forties or fifties in good health and CMV-seronegative. CDR3s include the opening cysteine and the closing phenylalanine or tryptophan. A D gene is named only where the DNA matches it firmly. Part of the rows lack a size; the others show once, few, many or a class for expanded clones.

CDR3 DNA | CDR3 protein | clone size | V gene | D gene | J gene
TGTGCCAGCAGCCGGGCGGGGGCAAACACTGAAGCTTTCTTT | CASSRAGANTEAFF | - | TRBV7-2 | - | TRBJ1-1
TGTGCCAGCAGCCCAGGGGGAACTAATGAAAAACTGTTTTTT | CASSPGGTNEKLFF | - | TRBV5-4 | TRBD1 | TRBJ1-4
TGTGCCAGCAGTTACGAGCGGGGTAGCACAGATACGCAGTATTTT | CASSYERGSTDTQYF | - | TRBV6-6 | TRBD2 | TRBJ2-3
TGTGCCAGCAGCTTATCTTGGGGGGAAAAGAACACTGAAGCTTTCTTT | CASSLSWGEKNTEAFF | - | TRBV11-2 | - | TRBJ1-1
TGTGCCAGCAGCACCCTTCGGGGCCAAGAGACCCAGTACTTC | CASSTLRGQETQYF | - | TRBV11-2 | - | TRBJ2-5
TGTGCCAGCAGCGTGGGACAGGGGACCTACGAGCAGTACTTC | CASSVGQGTYEQYF | - | TRBV9 | TRBD1 | TRBJ2-7
TGTGCCAGCAGCCAGAGGGGGACGTTGCAGTATTTT | CASSQRGTLQYF | - | TRBV14 | - | TRBJ2-3
TGTGCCAGCTCACCACCGCAGGCAAATGAGCAGTTCTTC | CASSPPQANEQFF | - | TRBV18 | - | TRBJ2-1
TGTGCCAGCAGTGAAGCGAGGCAGGGAGGGGAAAAACTGTTTTTT | CASSEARQGGEKLFF | - | TRBV2 | - | TRBJ1-4
TGCGCCAGCAGCTTACAGGGTAACTATGGCTACACCTTC | CASSLQGNYGYTF | - | TRBV5-1 | - | TRBJ1-2
TGTGCCACCAGCAGAGGTAGAGGCGACTATGGCTACACCTTC | CATSRGRGDYGYTF | - | TRBV15 | - | TRBJ1-2
TGTGCCAGCAGCCTGGGCAACAGGGGGTTAGAAGAGACCCAGTACTTC | CASSLGNRGLEETQYF | - | TRBV7-8 | TRBD1 | TRBJ2-5
TGTGCCAGCAGCGACTACAGGGGGCGACGGATAAATGAGCAGTTCTTC | CASSDYRGRRINEQFF | - | TRBV9 | TRBD1 | TRBJ2-1
TGTGCCAGCAGCACTAGCGGGGGGGACTACAATGAGCAGTTCTTC | CASSTSGGDYNEQFF | - | TRBV7-2 | TRBD2 | TRBJ2-1
TGCAGCGTTGAAGGAGGGCTTTCTGGCTACACCTTC | CSVEGGLSGYTF | - | TRBV29-1 | - | TRBJ1-2
TGTGCCAGCCGCCAGGGGGCTGGAGAAAAACTGTTTTTT | CASRQGAGEKLFF | - | TRBV6-5 | TRBD1 | TRBJ1-4
TGTGCCACCAGCAGCAGGGGGCGGACGGGAAACACCATATATTTT | CATSSRGRTGNTIYF | - | TRBV15 | TRBD1 | TRBJ1-3
TGTGCCAGCAGCGTAGGCTCACTAGCGGTGATTGGCGGGGAGCTGTTTTTT | CASSVGSLAVIGGELFF | - | TRBV9 | TRBD2 | TRBJ2-2
TGTGCCAGCACCATAGGGGCACAGGGGGGTGGTGAGCAGTTCTTC | CASTIGAQGGGEQFF | - | TRBV7-9 | TRBD1 | TRBJ2-1
TGTGCCAGCAGTTACCCACAACAGTCGCAGGGCTACGAGCAGTACTTC | CASSYPQQSQGYEQYF | - | TRBV6-6 | - | TRBJ2-7
TGCGCCAGCAGCTTGGCCGCAGGGGAAGTTTTCGCTTTCTTT | CASSLAAGEVFAFF | - | TRBV5-1 | - | TRBJ1-1
TGTGCCAGCAGTTTAGGGACAGGGCGGCCAGATACGCAGTATTTT | CASSLGTGRPDTQYF | - | TRBV28 | TRBD1 | TRBJ2-3
TGCAGCGTTGAGGGGGCCACGCAGTATTTT | CSVEGATQYF | - | TRBV29-1 | - | TRBJ2-3
TGTGCCAGCACCAGCTCTGGAAACACCATATATTTT | CASTSSGNTIYF | medium-sized | TRBV6-1 | - | TRBJ1-3
TGTGCCACCCAAGGGGATAGCTATAATTCACCCCTCCACTTT | CATQGDSYNSPLHF | - | TRBV19 | - | TRBJ1-6
TGTGCCAGCAGCCCCGGGACAGGGTTGGAGAAACTGTTTTTT | CASSPGTGLEKLFF | - | TRBV11-2 | TRBD1 | TRBJ1-4
TGTGCCAGCCAAGGACCGGGACAGTCGTACGAGCAGTACTTC | CASQGPGQSYEQYF | - | TRBV2 | TRBD1 | TRBJ2-7
TGTGCCAGCAGCCCTCGCGGGGGGGCAACAGATACGCAGTATTTT | CASSPRGGATDTQYF | few | TRBV9 | TRBD2 | TRBJ2-3
TGCGCCAGCAGCTGGAGGGACAGAACAGATACGCAGTATTTT | CASSWRDRTDTQYF | - | TRBV5-1 | - | TRBJ2-3
TGTGCCAGCAGTTACCTAGCGGGAGCCTACGAGCAGTACTTC | CASSYLAGAYEQYF | - | TRBV27 | TRBD2 | TRBJ2-7
TGCGCCAGCAGCCAGGACGGGAGCTCCTACGAGCAGTACTTC | CASSQDGSSYEQYF | - | TRBV4-3 | - | TRBJ2-7
TGTGCCACCAGCAGACAGGGAACTTTCGCGAACACCGGGGAGCTGTTTTTT | CATSRQGTFANTGELFF | few | TRBV15 | - | TRBJ2-2
TGTGCCAGCAGTAGGACAGGGGGTAGGAATCAGCCCCAGCATTTT | CASSRTGGRNQPQHF | - | TRBV27 | TRBD1 | TRBJ1-5